Sequencing of this T cell receptor beta chain was carried out in a study of T cell repertoires in cytomegalovirus infection. In the study overall: The public TCR beta signatures pointed to both CMV infection and matching HLA type. General observations from the study: Carriers of CMV plus the relevant HLA were identified by cumulative public TCR beta family frequency. In two of eight donors, the top clonotype was HLA-C-restricted CMV-specific.

The table lists this clonotype with a few counts. What it recognizes is unknown. This CDR3 has 12 residues. CDR1 DFQATT and CDR2 SNEGSKA come from the germline V gene (reference sequence). Trimming at V came to 7 bases and at J to 3 bases, leaving 5 bases not matched to a gene. Each CDR3 protein is one row after TCRdb ran MiXCR on the reads. The profile shows hundreds of thousands of distinct CDR3 sequences, 9.6% of them singletons. Sequenced input: PBMCs. The TCR sequence derives from a human donor in good health (CMV status not recorded). Some clones in this sample may be carry-over from other donors' samples. The chain combines TRBV20-1 with TRBJ2-5; TRBD1 matches at 7 bases. In DNA form, the CDR3 reads TGCAGTGTTACACAGGGGAAAGAGACCCAGTACTTC. This sequence encodes CSVTQGKETQYF.